Presented here are 10 T cell receptor beta chains from one specimen sequenced in a study of T cells after yellow fever vaccination. Via MiXCR, TCRdb re-called the 5' RACE reads, giving one row per CDR3 protein. The table has 500,000 to 650,000 distinct CDR3 sequences, more than 9% seen once. Sequences were derived from PBMCs, sampled on the day of the yellow fever booster vaccination. Receptor source: a man aged 25-40 years who received the YFV17D yellow fever vaccine.

V gene TRBV7-9 combines with J gene TRBJ2-7; 10 bases are a match to TRBD2. Trimming took 3 bases from V and 6 from J; bases not matched to a gene: 11. CDR3 length equals 16 residues. CDR1 is SEHNR, CDR2 FQNEAQ, per germline (reference sequence). CDR3 coding DNA: TGTGCCAGCAGCTTTTCCGGGTTGCTAGCGGGAGTCGAGCAGTACTTC. It specifies CASSFSGLLAGVEQYF.

CDR3 DNA: TGTGCCAGTAGCCGACAGGCTACTAGCGGCCCCACCGGGGAGCTGTTTTTT. It encodes CASSRQATSGPTGELFF. The chain employs TRBV19 and TRBJ2-2; 8 nucleotides align to TRBD2. The CDR3 sequence is 17 residues long. Germline values: CDR1 LNHDA, CDR2 SQIVND (reference sequence). The V and J ends lost 6 bases and 4 bases, in that order; junction bases with no gene match: 13. Looking up the rest from reference TRBV19 and TRBJ2-2 gives the full variable domain: DGGITQSPKYLFRKEGQNVTLSCEQNLNHDAMYWYRQDPGQGLRLIYYSQIVNDFQKGDIAEGYSVSREKKESFPLTVTSAQKNPTAFYLCASSRQATSGPTGELFFGEGSRLTVL.

This clonotype showed up just a few times. The CDR3 sequence is CASSLGYEQPQHF. CDR3 nucleotide sequence: TGCGCCAGCAGCTTGGGTTACGAGCAGCCCCAGCATTTT. The V and J genes are TRBV5-1 and TRBJ1-5; D is uncertain. The V gene's germline CDR1 is SGHRS and CDR2 YFSETQ. V was cut by 0 bases and J by 7 bases, with 8 bases left in between. The CDR3 covers 13 residues.

The sample holds a few counts of this clonotype. The gene calls are TRBV5-1 and TRBJ2-5; the D gene is possibly TRBD1 (6 bases). With 4 bases removed from V and 4 bases from J, the gap between germline ends came to 17 bases. CDR3 size: 15 residues. CDR1 is SGHRS, CDR2 YFSETQ, per germline. The CDR3 sequence is CASSARTASGETQYF. The CDR3 coding sequence is TGCGCCAGCAGCGCCCGGACAGCCTCGGGAGAGACCCAGTACTTC.

This chain joins TRBV18 and TRBJ2-7, with no clear D. This CDR3 is built from 12 residues. Trimming pared 2 bases from V and 3 bases from J, leaving 5 bases between. Looked up from germline, CDR1 is KGHSH and CDR2 is LQKENI. CDR3 sequence: CASSPVDYEQYF. CDR3 bases: TGTGCCAGCTCACCAGTCGACTACGAGCAGTACTTC.

This sequence joins TRBV5-1 and TRBJ2-1, with D possibly being TRBD1 (6 bases). Trimming stripped 0 bases from V and 1 base from J, with 11 bases between. The germline gives CDR1 SGHRS, CDR2 YFSETQ. The CDR3 loop spans 16 amino acids. The CDR3 sequence: CASSLVDSGSYNEQFF. CDR3 bases: TGCGCCAGCAGCTTGGTGGACAGCGGATCCTACAATGAGCAGTTCTTC.

V gene TRBV6-1 combines with J gene TRBJ2-1; D tentatively fits TRBD1 or TRBD2 (7 bases each). CDR3 size: 13 residues. Trimming left V 8 bases short and J 10 bases short, with 18 bases between. Germline assignment: CDR1 MNHNS and CDR2 SASEGT. The CDR3 loop is CASFGVRGGEQFF. CDR3 DNA: TGTGCCAGCTTTGGGGTCAGGGGGGGGGAGCAGTTCTTC.

The chain recombines TRBV23-1 with TRBJ2-7; 7 nucleotides agree with TRBD2. TRBV23-1 belongs to the ORF category, with a function that is uncertain. CDR3 length: 16 amino acids. Germline trimming cut 1 base from V and 6 bases from J; bases unmatched to any gene: 12. CDR3: CASSQLGRAGGAEQYF. Here the CDR3 DNA reads TGCGCCAGCAGTCAATTAGGGAGGGCAGGCGGCGCCGAGCAGTACTTC.

V is TRBV7-2 and J is TRBJ2-7, with 13 bases lining up with TRBD2. This CDR3 has 13 residues. Germline CDR1 reads SGHTA; CDR2 reads FQGNSA. V lost 8 bases to trimming and J lost 6 bases; unmatched junction nucleotides: 4. The CDR3 DNA follows: TGTGCCAGCCGGACTAGCGGGAGTCTCGAGCAGTACTTC. It specifies CASRTSGSLEQYF.

This clonotype has only a few counts. This chain connects TRBV5-1 to TRBJ2-1; 7 positions match TRBD1. The CDR3 covers 15 residues. From germline, CDR1 is SGHRS and CDR2 YFSETQ. J gave up 6 bases and V 0 bases, and 6 bases lay outside the gene matches. This CDR3 reads CASSLGQGGVNEQFF. The CDR3 nucleotides are TGCGCCAGCAGCTTGGGACAGGGTGGAGTCAATGAGCAGTTCTTC.